Each of the 6 T cell receptor beta chains below was sequenced from the same sample in a study of shared clonotypes between healthy human individuals. Assay: immunoSEQ multiplex PCR; the TCRdb copy retains only in-frame clones and omits some. This table holds hundreds of thousands of clones, roughly 72% found once. What was sequenced was PBMCs. Receptors were obtained from a woman in her forties in good health. Some clones in this sample may be carry-over from other donors' samples.

The chain couples TRBV29-1 to TRBJ2-5; 7 nucleotides align to TRBD1. The J call may be in error: the DNA end matches TRBJ2-7 better. The germline V gene encodes CDR1 SQVTM and CDR2 ANQGSEA. The CDR3 is 13 amino acids. The CDR3 DNA reads TGCAGCGCGCGAGGGGGCGCCGACTACGAGCAGTACTTC. Residues: CSARGGADYEQYF.

J is TRBJ1-1 and V is TRBV5-1; D gene unclear. The CDR3 sequence is 14 residues long. From germline, CDR1 is SGHRS and CDR2 YFSETQ. V lost 1 base, J lost 3 bases, and 10 bases lay in between. CDR3 nucleotide sequence: TGCGCCAGCAGCTTGCTAGGGATGCACACTGAAGCTTTCTTT. It yields the protein CASSLLGMHTEAFF.

Details on this clone: A read error may account for a junction end that differs from germline. V and J are TRBV29-1 and TRBJ1-2, with D maybe TRBD1 (5 bases). CDR1 is SQVTM and CDR2 is ANQGSEA in the germline V gene. The CDR3 consists of 13 residues. The chain's CDR3 is CTWGDPTNYGYTF. The CDR3 nucleotides read TGTACGTGGGGGGACCCGACTAACTATGGCTACACCTTC.

The chain uses TRBV18 and TRBJ2-7; 7 bases agree with TRBD2. Germline V CDR1 and CDR2: KGHSH, LQKENI. V dropped 4 bases and J dropped 5; count of bases not matched to a gene: 5. CDR3 length: 13 amino acids. The CDR3 DNA reads TGTGCCAGCTCACAGGGAGGGGTAGACGAGCAGTACTTC. Translating gives CASSQGGVDEQYF.

This clone came up a few times. CDR3 loop: CASSGTRTGTGNTIYF. CDR3 nucleotide sequence: TGTGCCAGCAGCGGAACCCGGACAGGTACTGGAAACACCATATATTTT. The rearrangement links TRBV5-5 to TRBJ1-3, with TRBD1 matching over 7 bases. This CDR3 is 16 amino acids long. CDR1 is SGHKS and CDR2 is YYEKEE in the germline V gene (reference sequence). Trimming at V came to 4 bases and at J to 2 bases, leaving 9 bases not matched to a gene.

CDR3 region: CSVERQGDVYEQYF. CDR3 DNA sequence: TGCAGCGTTGAGAGGCAGGGGGACGTCTACGAGCAGTACTTC. The chain joins TRBV29-1 to TRBJ2-7, with TRBD1 matching 7 bases. This CDR3 is 14 amino acids long. Looked up from germline, CDR1 is SQVTM and CDR2 is ANQGSEA. J gave up 3 bases and V 3 bases, and 8 bases lay outside the gene matches.